These 15 T cell receptor beta chains were sequenced from one sample in a study of blood T cell repertoires in COVID-19. Method: immunoSEQ multiplex PCR; TCRdb's copy keeps in-frame clones and lacks some. This sample carries 95,000 to 100,000 clones, roughly 80% of them seen once, and the ten largest clones take 9.5% to 12%. The sample consisted of peripheral blood. The receptors come from an elderly woman with acute or convalescent COVID-19.

The chain is built from TRBV4-1 and TRBJ1-4; 7 nucleotides line up with TRBD1. Germline assignment: CDR1 MGHRA and CDR2 YSYEKL. After removal of 4 bases from V and 0 bases from J, the junction contained 8 bases not matched to a gene. This CDR3 contains 17 residues. The CDR3 DNA reads as TGCGCCAGCAGCCGGCTTGGACAGGCTTCAACTAATGAAAAACTGTTTTTT. This encodes CASSRLGQASTNEKLFF.

This clone was counted a few times. This sequence joins TRBV5-6 and TRBJ1-2; the match to TRBD1 covers 7 bases. V was pared by 2 bases and J by 4 bases, with 5 bases of the junction left unmatched. The germline V gene encodes CDR1 SGHDT and CDR2 YYEEEE. This CDR3 contains 14 residues. Here the CDR3 reads CASSLGTVSYGYTF. Here the CDR3 DNA reads TGTGCCAGCAGCTTAGGGACAGTCAGCTATGGCTACACCTTC.

The chain uses TRBV7-2 and TRBJ1-1; 8 bases line up with TRBD1. With 5 bases clipped from V and 6 bases from J, the junction kept 8 bases outside the gene matches. CDR1 SGHTA and CDR2 FQGNSA come from the germline V gene. The CDR3 runs 14 residues. CDR3 region: CASSQGQATPEAFF. The CDR3 nucleotides are TGTGCCAGCAGCCAGGGACAGGCAACCCCTGAAGCTTTCTTT.

The chain has TRBV7-2 and TRBJ1-5, with D unclear. The CDR3 covers 15 residues. Trimming removed 1 base at V and 2 bases at J, with 9 bases between. Germline-derived CDR1 and CDR2 are SGHTA and FQGNSA. The CDR3 sequence is CASSLGGEGNQPQHF. DNA for the CDR3: TGTGCCAGCAGCTTAGGTGGGGAGGGCAATCAGCCCCAGCATTTT.

This chain links TRBV2 with TRBJ2-1; possible D gene TRBD1, 7 bases. CDR1 SNHLY and CDR2 FYNNEI come from the germline V gene. Trimming left V 4 bases short and J 8 bases short, with 12 bases between. This CDR3 has 13 residues. The CDR3 region has the DNA TGTGCCAGCAGTGTAGGCAGGGGGGATGAGCAGTTCTTC. Translating it yields CASSVGRGDEQFF.

The rearrangement links TRBV6-6 to TRBJ1-5; tentatively, D is TRBD1 (5 bases). Trimming left V 3 bases short and J 2 bases short, with 8 bases between. This CDR3 is 14 amino acids long. Germline V CDR1 and CDR2: MNHNY, SVGAGI (reference sequence). In DNA, the CDR3 is TGTGCCAGCAGTTATAGGGGCGGCAATCAGCCCCAGCATTTT. Its translation: CASSYRGGNQPQHF.

This clone was counted a single time. The chain combines TRBV5-1 with TRBJ2-7; 8 nucleotides match TRBD1. CDR1 SGHRS and CDR2 YFSETQ come from the germline V gene. This CDR3 spans 14 amino acids. With 3 bases clipped from V and 0 bases from J, the junction kept 2 bases outside the gene matches. CDR3 DNA: TGCGCCAGCAGCTCGACAGGGGACTCCTACGAGCAGTACTTC. It yields the protein CASSSTGDSYEQYF.

This clone came up many times. The chain links TRBV5-1 to TRBJ1-2, with 8 nucleotides matching TRBD1. Trimming removed 4 bases from V and 4 bases from J; junction bases left unmatched: 9. The CDR3 loop spans 15 amino acids. Germline V CDR1 and CDR2: SGHRS, YFSETQ. For the CDR3, the DNA is TGCGCCAGCAGCGATCAGGGGGCGTTCAGCTATGGCTACACCTTC. Its protein is CASSDQGAFSYGYTF. The full variable domain, its missing parts supplied by reference TRBV5-1 and TRBJ1-2, is KAGVTQTPRYLIKTRGQQVTLSCSPISGHRSVSWYQQTPGQGLQFLFEYFSETQRNKGNFPGRFSGRQFSNSRSEMNVSTLELGDSALYLCASSDQGAFSYGYTFGSGTRLTVV.

J is TRBJ2-1 and V is TRBV5-1, with TRBD1 as a possible D gene (6 bases). Trimming stripped 4 bases from V and 4 bases from J, with 15 bases between. Germline V gene sequence: CDR1 SGHRS, CDR2 YFSETQ. There are 15 residues in the CDR3. The CDR3 sequence is CASSLRTEKYNEQFF. CDR3 nucleotide sequence: TGCGCCAGCAGCCTCCGGACAGAGAAGTACAATGAGCAGTTCTTC.

V is TRBV5-1 and J is TRBJ2-3; D gene unclear. The CDR3 is made up of 13 amino acids. Germline CDR1 is SGHRS and CDR2 is YFSETQ. V lost 4 bases and J 2 bases, leaving 8 bases between the germline ends. For the CDR3, the DNA is TGCGCCAGCAGCATACCAGTCACAGATACGCAGTATTTT. Protein sequence: CASSIPVTDTQYF.

This clone appeared a single time. The rearrangement joins TRBV5-1 to TRBJ2-5, with a tentative D call TRBD2 (6 bases). Trimming left V 5 bases short and J 4 bases short, with 12 bases between. The CDR3 contains 13 residues. Germline loops: CDR1 SGHRS, CDR2 YFSETQ. The CDR3 loop is CASRLDGGETQYF. CDR3 coding DNA: TGCGCCAGCAGGCTTGACGGGGGAGAGACCCAGTACTTC. Combining the CDR3 with reference TRBV5-1 and TRBJ2-5 gives the whole variable domain KAGVTQTPRYLIKTRGQQVTLSCSPISGHRSVSWYQQTPGQGLQFLFEYFSETQRNKGNFPGRFSGRQFSNSRSEMNVSTLELGDSALYLCASRLDGGETQYFGPGTRLLVL.

The chain recombines TRBV5-5 with TRBJ1-1, with a possible D match to TRBD1 (5 bases). The ends were cut back, 4 bases at V and 3 bases at J, with 13 bases in the middle. This CDR3 spans 14 amino acids. Germline-derived CDR1 and CDR2 are SGHKS and YYEKEE (reference sequence). This CDR3 reads CASSPYGAYTEAFF. The CDR3 DNA is TGTGCCAGCAGCCCCTATGGGGCGTACACTGAAGCTTTCTTT.

The V and J genes are TRBV18 and TRBJ1-1, with a possible D match to TRBD1 (6 bases). The CDR3 loop spans 15 amino acids. CDR1 and CDR2 (germline): KGHSH, LQKENI. Trimming took 2 bases from V and 1 from J, leaving 11 bases between them. CDR3 sequence: CASSPRPDRNTEAFF. The CDR3 DNA reads as TGTGCCAGCTCACCAAGGCCGGACAGGAACACTGAAGCTTTCTTT.

CDR3 coding DNA: TGTGCCAGCAGTTTGTATCGAGGGAACATTCAGTACTTC. It is translated as CASSLYRGNIQYF. The chain is built from TRBV28 and TRBJ2-4; possibly TRBD2 for D (5 bases). V lost 3 bases, J lost 7 bases, and 10 bases lay in between. From germline, CDR1 is MDHEN and CDR2 SYDVKM. The CDR3 runs to 13 residues.

This clone showed up just a few times. J is TRBJ2-1 and V is TRBV6-2 or TRBV6-3; D call uncertain. V gave up 6 bases and J gave up 4 bases, with 10 bases separating them. The germline V gene has CDR1 MNHEY and CDR2 SVGEGT. The CDR3 sequence is 13 residues long. DNA of the CDR3: TGTGCCAGCAGCCCGCAGTTGTACAATGAGCAGTTCTTC. Protein product: CASSPQLYNEQFF.